A single sample gave rise to the 25 T cell receptor beta chains below, sequenced in a study of cytomegalovirus exposure and HLA in healthy donors. The PCR was carried out with 60 Vbeta primers and 13 Jbeta primers. The table came from immunoSEQ multiplex PCR; TCRdb's copy has only in-frame clones and leaves some out. The data contain fewer than 350,000 clones, around 90% of them singletons. The source material was PBMCs. The receptors were gathered from a woman aged 18-29 years in good health and CMV-seronegative.

The rearrangement links TRBV19 to TRBJ2-3, with TRBD1 matching 10 bases. Germline V lookup: CDR1 LNHDA, CDR2 SQIVND (reference sequence). With 4 bases clipped from V and 5 bases from J, the junction kept 6 bases outside the gene matches. This CDR3 has 15 amino acids. The CDR3 region is CASSTTGGAGDTQYF. In DNA form, the CDR3 reads TGTGCCAGTAGTACGACAGGGGGCGCGGGAGATACGCAGTATTTT.

This clone was seen only once. The gene calls are TRBV6-5 and TRBJ1-4; possible D gene TRBD1, 5 bases. The CDR3 is 14 residues long. Trimming stripped 6 bases from V and 8 bases from J, with 16 bases between. The V gene's germline CDR1 is MNHEY and CDR2 SVGAGI. Written as DNA, the CDR3 is TGTGCCAGCAGGTATCAGGGTTCTGCGGAAAAACTGTTTTTT. Encoded protein: CASRYQGSAEKLFF.

This rearrangement joins TRBV9 to TRBJ1-1; TRBD1 aligns across 10 bases. From germline, CDR1 is SGDLS and CDR2 YYNGEE. This CDR3 has 17 amino acids. After removal of 3 bases from V and 4 bases from J, the junction contained 12 bases not matched to a gene. CDR3 protein: CASSDPGQGPWGTEAFF. The CDR3 nucleotides read TGTGCCAGCAGCGATCCGGGACAGGGGCCTTGGGGCACTGAAGCTTTCTTT.

This chain joins TRBV6-1 and TRBJ2-3; TRBD1 agrees at 8 bases. CDR3 size: 15 residues. V lost 6 bases to trimming and J lost 0 bases; unmatched junction nucleotides: 5. Germline CDR1 and CDR2: MNHNS and SASEGT. Here the CDR3 reads CASSRGPASTDTQYF. The CDR3 DNA is TGTGCCAGCAGCAGGGGGCCCGCCAGCACAGATACGCAGTATTTT.

The gene calls are TRBV2 and TRBJ2-3; 8 nucleotides match TRBD1. V was pared by 7 bases and J by 5 bases, with 8 bases of the junction left unmatched. This CDR3 has 14 amino acids. Per the germline V gene, CDR1 is SNHLY and CDR2 is FYNNEI. Written as DNA, the CDR3 is TGTGCCAGCACTGGACAGGGCGGAGGAGATACGCAGTATTTT. It codes for CASTGQGGGDTQYF.

The CDR3 is CASSQLWTGSHEQYF. The CDR3 DNA reads TGTGCCAGCAGCCAGCTATGGACAGGGAGCCACGAGCAGTACTTC. V usage is TRBV14 and J usage is TRBJ2-7; 8 positions match TRBD1. The CDR3 consists of 15 residues. Germline trimming cut 3 bases from V and 5 bases from J; bases unmatched to any gene: 9. The germline V gene encodes CDR1 SGHDN and CDR2 FVKESK.

The chain combines TRBV6-5 with TRBJ1-1; D is perhaps TRBD1 (5 bases). Germline CDR1 is MNHEY and CDR2 is SVGAGI. V lost 6 bases and J 5 bases, leaving 19 bases between the germline ends. The CDR3 totals 15 residues. CDR3 loop: CASSPGGERRTEAFF. CDR3 nucleotide sequence: TGTGCCAGCAGCCCCGGGGGTGAAAGGCGGACTGAAGCTTTCTTT.

As concerns this clone: The junction does not match germline at one end; this may be a read error. Other DNA sequences from this sample encode an identical CDR3 as well. The chain couples TRBV4-1 to TRBJ1-6; possible D gene TRBD1, 6 bases. Germline-derived CDR1 and CDR2 are MGHRA and YSYEKL. The CDR3 length is 17 residues. The CDR3 here is CASSRIRTQGNNSPLHF. The CDR3 nucleotides are TGCGCCAGCAGCCGGATCAGAACACAGGGAAATAATTCCCCCCTCCACTTT.

The chain links TRBV6-5 to TRBJ2-7; TRBD2 matches at 8 bases. This CDR3 spans 13 amino acids. Germline CDR1 MNHEY, CDR2 SVGAGI. With V trimmed by 7 bases and J by 7 bases, 9 bases remained unmatched. CDR3 nucleotides: TGTGCCAGCAAGCCCCCCACGGGGGGGGAGCAGTACTTC. Its translation: CASKPPTGGEQYF.

The rearrangement uses TRBV27 and TRBJ2-7; D perhaps matches TRBD2 (6 bases). The V and J ends lost 2 bases and 2 bases respectively, with 10 bases between them. Germline-derived CDR1 and CDR2 are MNHEY and SMNVEV (reference sequence). The CDR3 has 14 residues. Written as DNA, the CDR3 is TGTGCCAGCAGTTTAACTAGCCGGACCTACGAGCAGTACTTC. Its protein product is CASSLTSRTYEQYF.

This rearrangement joins TRBV7-9 to TRBJ1-2; D possibly corresponds to TRBD1 (5 bases). The ends were cut back, 6 bases at V and 2 bases at J, with 16 bases in the middle. CDR1 is SEHNR and CDR2 is FQNEAQ in the germline V gene (reference sequence). This CDR3 region has 15 residues. The chain's CDR3 is CASRRDGEGNYGYTF. The CDR3 nucleotides are TGTGCCAGCAGGCGGGACGGGGAGGGAAACTATGGCTACACCTTC.

This clone showed up just a few times. J is TRBJ2-5 and V is TRBV4-2; 7 bases line up with TRBD2. V trimming: 0 bases; J trimming: 4 bases; junction bases outside the gene matches: 8. Germline assignment: CDR1 LGHNA and CDR2 YNFKEQ. This CDR3 contains 16 residues. CDR3 sequence: CASSQEQAGRIETQYF. In DNA, the CDR3 is TGTGCCAGCAGCCAAGAGCAAGCGGGGAGGATAGAGACCCAGTACTTC.

The table lists this clone with a count of one. This rearrangement joins TRBV20-1 to TRBJ1-1, with 8 bases matching TRBD1. The CDR3 consists of 11 residues. The germline gives CDR1 DFQATT, CDR2 SNEGSKA (reference sequence). V lost 6 bases and J lost 8; bases outside the gene matches: 5. CDR3 sequence (DNA): TGCAGTGCCCGACAGGGGCTCGAAGCTTTCTTT. This codes for CSARQGLEAFF.

The rearrangement joins TRBV5-1 to TRBJ1-1, with 7 bases identical to TRBD1. The CDR3 has 14 residues. The V gene end was trimmed by 3 bases and the J gene end by 5 bases; junction bases not matched to a gene: 7. CDR1 and CDR2 (germline): SGHRS, YFSETQ. CDR3 residues: CASSYGQEGTEAFF. CDR3 bases: TGCGCCAGCAGCTACGGACAGGAGGGGACTGAAGCTTTCTTT.

This sequence joins TRBV9 and TRBJ2-5, with a possible D match to TRBD1 (6 bases). CDR1 and CDR2 (germline): SGDLS, YYNGEE. The CDR3 contains 15 residues. The germline V and J ends were trimmed by 0 bases and 4 bases, with 13 bases remaining between them. The CDR3 DNA sequence: TGTGCCAGCAGCGTAGATCAGGGGAACGCAGAGACCCAGTACTTC. It codes for CASSVDQGNAETQYF. Full variable domain (rest looked up from reference TRBV9 and TRBJ2-5): DSGVTQTPKHLITATGQRVTLRCSPRSGDLSVYWYQQSLDQGLQFLIQYYNGEERAKGNILERFSAQQFPDLHSELNLSSLELGDSALYFCASSVDQGNAETQYFGPGTRLLVL.

J is TRBJ1-2 and V is TRBV6-5; TRBD1 matches at 7 bases. The CDR3 loop spans 12 amino acids. Trimming removed 5 bases from V and 4 bases from J; junction bases left unmatched: 1. From germline, CDR1 is MNHEY and CDR2 SVGAGI. Here the CDR3 DNA reads TGTGCCAGCAGTAGACAGGGCTATGGCTACACCTTC. As protein: CASSRQGYGYTF.

The rearrangement joins TRBV18 to TRBJ2-3; 7 bases are shared with TRBD1. The CDR3 covers 14 residues. Germline CDR1 KGHSH, CDR2 LQKENI. V was pared by 8 bases and J by 2 bases, with 7 bases of the junction left unmatched. The CDR3 reads CASATTGPTDTQYF. The DNA of the CDR3 is TGTGCCAGCGCTACGACAGGGCCCACAGATACGCAGTATTTT.

The chain is built from TRBV11-2 and TRBJ1-5, with 7 nucleotides matching TRBD1. The CDR3 is 14 residues long. Per the germline V gene, CDR1 is SGHAT and CDR2 is FQNNGV. Trimming took 5 bases from V and 5 from J; bases not matched to a gene: 6. The CDR3 region has the DNA TGTGCCAGCAGCCGTATGGGACAGTATCAGCCCCAGCATTTT. As protein: CASSRMGQYQPQHF.

This chain uses TRBV7-3 with TRBJ2-1; TRBD2 matches 10 bases. V lost 1 base, J lost 7 bases, and 7 bases stayed unmatched. The length of the CDR3 is 16 residues. Germline values: CDR1 SGHTA, CDR2 FQGTGA. Written as DNA, the CDR3 is TGTGCCAGCAGCTTAAACCCTAGCGGGGGCTTTAATGAGCAGTTCTTC. Protein product: CASSLNPSGGFNEQFF.

The chain combines TRBV5-6 with TRBJ1-2, with a weak D call TRBD1 (5 bases). The V end was cut by 0 bases, the J end by 5 bases, with 11 bases between. CDR3 length equals 14 residues. Germline loops: CDR1 SGHDT, CDR2 YYEEEE. CDR3 in DNA: TGTGCCAGCAGCTTGGGGGGCCAGAGTTATGGCTACACCTTC. It specifies CASSLGGQSYGYTF.

CDR3 residues: CASMRASGNTIYF. The CDR3 DNA sequence: TGTGCCAGCATGCGGGCTTCTGGAAACACCATATATTTT. The chain joins TRBV6-5 to TRBJ1-3; D gene uncertain. Trimming cost V 7 bases and J 1 base, with 8 bases left between them. Germline V gene sequence: CDR1 MNHEY, CDR2 SVGAGI. The CDR3 covers 13 residues.

This sequence joins TRBV28 and TRBJ2-3; no reliable D call. V lost 4 bases to trimming and J lost 2 bases, with 4 bases between them. The CDR3 is made up of 12 amino acids. Germline lookup yields CDR1 MDHEN and CDR2 SYDVKM. The CDR3: CASSSYTDTQYF. CDR3 bases: TGTGCCAGCAGTTCGTACACAGATACGCAGTATTTT.

V usage is TRBV2 and J usage is TRBJ2-1; no clear D. The CDR3 has 15 amino acids. V was trimmed by 6 bases and J by 0 bases, leaving 12 bases between them. Germline assignment: CDR1 SNHLY and CDR2 FYNNEI. The CDR3 here is CASSRMESSYNEQFF. CDR3 bases: TGTGCCAGCAGCCGGATGGAGAGCTCCTACAATGAGCAGTTCTTC.

The chain recombines TRBV6-1 with TRBJ2-7; maybe TRBD1 (6 bases). This CDR3 has 15 residues. Germline loops: CDR1 MNHNS, CDR2 SASEGT. V was clipped by 6 bases and J by 4 bases, with 19 bases between them. In DNA form, the CDR3 reads TGTGCCAGCAGCCTCTACAGGGAAAGTCGGTACGAGCAGTACTTC. Amino acid sequence: CASSLYRESRYEQYF.

This clone was observed a few times. The rearrangement uses TRBV19 and TRBJ1-2; D not certain. Germline CDR1 is LNHDA and CDR2 is SQIVND (reference sequence). The ends were cut back, 8 bases at V and 0 bases at J, with 10 bases in the middle. This CDR3 contains 13 residues. CDR3 bases: TGTGCCAGTCGGAGAGTAACTAACTATGGCTACACCTTC. Residues: CASRRVTNYGYTF.